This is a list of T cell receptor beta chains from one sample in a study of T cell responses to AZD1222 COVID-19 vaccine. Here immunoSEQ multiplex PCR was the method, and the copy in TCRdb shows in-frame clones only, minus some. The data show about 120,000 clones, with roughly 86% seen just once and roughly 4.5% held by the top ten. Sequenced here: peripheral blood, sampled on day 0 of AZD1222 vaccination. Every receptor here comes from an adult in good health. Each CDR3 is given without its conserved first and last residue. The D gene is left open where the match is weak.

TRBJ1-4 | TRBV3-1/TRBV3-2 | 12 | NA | ASSQGDGGEKLF
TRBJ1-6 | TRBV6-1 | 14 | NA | ASSVQDVGLNSPLH
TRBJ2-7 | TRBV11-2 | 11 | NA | ASSLVTGYEQY
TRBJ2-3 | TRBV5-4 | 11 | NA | ASSLGLADTQY
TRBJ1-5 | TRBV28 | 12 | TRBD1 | ASSSGTGNQPQH
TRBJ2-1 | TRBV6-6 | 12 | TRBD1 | ASNQQGSYNEQF
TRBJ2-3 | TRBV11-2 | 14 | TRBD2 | ASSPLDSGRADTQY
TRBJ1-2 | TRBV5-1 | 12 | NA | ASSLAAGEDGYT
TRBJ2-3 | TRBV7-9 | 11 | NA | ASSWDSKDTQY
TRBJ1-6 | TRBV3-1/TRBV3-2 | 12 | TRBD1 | ASRARDRNSPLH
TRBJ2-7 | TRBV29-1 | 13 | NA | SVGIPGHGFFEQY
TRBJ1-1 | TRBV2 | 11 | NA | ASSPGGAEGAF